The rows below give T cell receptor beta chains drawn from one sample of a study of T-cell reconstitution after alpha-beta-depleted transplantation in children. TCRdb re-derived calls from the PCR reads in MiXCR, one entry per CDR3 protein. The data contain some 600,000 distinct CDR3 sequences, over 10% of them seen just once; the ten biggest clones take up approximately 2%. This specimen consisted of PBMCs, mostly from graft donor cells, obtained 360 days after TCRalphabeta/CD19-depleted stem cell transplant. Receptor source: a male patient younger than 18 who had a stem cell transplant for acute myeloid leukemia, so the T cells may come from the graft donor. The CDR3 runs from the conserved cysteine through the conserved F or W. The D gene is left open where the match is weak. Size tells how often a clone was seen (once, few, many) or the class of an expanded clone, and some rows leave it out.

size: -; J: TRBJ2-3; V: TRBV5-1; D: TRBD1; CDR3: CASSSSWTGGSTDTQYF; DNA: TGCGCCAGCAGCTCCTCCTGGACAGGGGGAAGCACAGATACGCAGTATTTT
size: few; J: TRBJ2-5; V: TRBV12-3/TRBV12-4; D: TRBD2; CDR3: CASLGGRAQYF; DNA: TGTGCCAGCCTCGGCGGGAGGGCCCAGTACTTC
size: few; J: TRBJ2-3; V: TRBV28; D: TRBD1; CDR3: CASSLHDRGRGSTDTQYF; DNA: TGTGCCAGCAGTTTACACGACAGGGGAAGGGGTAGCACAGATACGCAGTATTTT
size: -; J: TRBJ2-4; V: TRBV7-9; D: -; CDR3: CASSPLIWGTKNIQYF; DNA: TGTGCCAGCAGTCCTCTAATCTGGGGGACCAAAAACATTCAGTACTTC
size: few; J: TRBJ2-7; V: TRBV11-2; D: -; CDR3: CASSLGPGLFNEQYF; DNA: TGTGCCAGCAGCTTAGGCCCTGGACTATTCAACGAGCAGTACTTC
size: -; J: TRBJ2-5; V: TRBV5-5; D: -; CDR3: CASSGWRGFETQYF; DNA: TGTGCCAGCAGCGGCTGGAGAGGGTTCGAGACCCAGTACTTC
size: -; J: TRBJ2-7; V: TRBV18; D: -; CDR3: CASSPRGVGLYEQYF; DNA: TGTGCCAGCTCACCACGAGGAGTAGGGCTGTACGAGCAGTACTTC
size: -; J: TRBJ2-7; V: TRBV18; D: -; CDR3: CASSPRDLRVEQYF; DNA: TGTGCCAGCTCACCCCGGGACCTAAGGGTCGAGCAGTACTTC
size: many; J: TRBJ2-3; V: TRBV7-2; D: TRBD2; CDR3: CASSFLAGADTQYF; DNA: TGTGCCAGCAGCTTCCTAGCGGGAGCGGATACGCAGTATTTT
size: few; J: TRBJ2-1; V: TRBV20-1; D: TRBD2; CDR3: CSALGLRLAGHNEQFF; DNA: TGCAGTGCTTTGGGGCTGAGACTAGCGGGACACAATGAGCAGTTCTTC
size: few; J: TRBJ2-7; V: TRBV3-1; D: -; CDR3: CASSQVTAYEQYF; DNA: TGTGCCAGCAGCCAAGTGACAGCCTACGAGCAGTACTTC
size: -; J: TRBJ2-7; V: TRBV24-1; D: TRBD2; CDR3: CATSDPTSDEQYF; DNA: TGTGCCACCAGTGACCCCACTAGCGACGAGCAGTACTTC
size: few; J: TRBJ1-1; V: TRBV5-1; D: -; CDR3: CASSFQGNEAFF; DNA: TGCGCCAGCAGCTTTCAGGGGAATGAAGCTTTCTTT
size: few; J: TRBJ2-7; V: TRBV5-5; D: TRBD1; CDR3: CASSLRDRADYEQYF; DNA: TGTGCCAGCAGCTTGAGGGACAGGGCAGACTACGAGCAGTACTTC
size: -; J: TRBJ2-1; V: TRBV28; D: TRBD2; CDR3: CASSPWTSGKNEQFF; DNA: TGTGCCAGCAGTCCGTGGACTAGCGGGAAGAATGAGCAGTTCTTC
size: once; J: TRBJ2-2; V: TRBV20-1; D: -; CDR3: CSARPERQVPGLGELFF; DNA: TGCAGTGCTAGGCCAGAAAGACAGGTCCCGGGGTTGGGGGAGCTGTTTTTT
size: -; J: TRBJ2-1; V: TRBV27; D: -; CDR3: CASSLGVGGYNEQFF; DNA: TGTGCCAGCAGTCTCGGGGTTGGCGGTTACAATGAGCAGTTCTTC
size: few; J: TRBJ2-7; V: TRBV20-1; D: -; CDR3: CSATTWSSPGEQYF; DNA: TGCAGTGCTACCACGTGGAGCTCTCCGGGAGAGCAGTACTTC
size: -; J: TRBJ2-7; V: TRBV14; D: -; CDR3: CASSPGQRSIDEQYF; DNA: TGTGCCAGCAGCCCCGGACAGAGATCCATCGACGAGCAGTACTTC
size: few; J: TRBJ2-3; V: TRBV27; D: TRBD2; CDR3: CASSPLREVGTDTQYF; DNA: TGTGCCAGCAGTCCCTTGCGGGAGGTGGGCACAGATACGCAGTATTTT
size: -; J: TRBJ2-1; V: TRBV20-1; D: -; CDR3: CSASRSDYYNEQFF; DNA: TGCAGTGCTAGTCGCAGCGACTACTACAATGAGCAGTTCTTC
size: -; J: TRBJ2-1; V: TRBV7-2; D: TRBD1; CDR3: CASTSGQGTYNEQFF; DNA: TGTGCCAGCACCTCCGGACAGGGGACCTACAATGAGCAGTTCTTC
size: many; J: TRBJ2-7; V: TRBV28; D: TRBD1; CDR3: CASSQLGQGAYEQYF; DNA: TGTGCCAGCAGTCAGCTCGGACAGGGGGCTTACGAGCAGTACTTC
size: -; J: TRBJ2-1; V: TRBV27; D: -; CDR3: CASSLGTLSYNEQFF; DNA: TGTGCCAGCAGTTTGGGGACACTATCCTACAATGAGCAGTTCTTC